These T cell receptor beta chains were read from a single sample in a study of T-cell reconstitution after alpha-beta-depleted transplantation in children. MiXCR, run by TCRdb on the PCR reads, gives a single entry per CDR3 protein. The sample carries a few hundred thousand distinct CDR3 sequences, about 17% recorded once. The input for sequencing was PBMCs from the stem cell graft donor, taken from the stem cell graft. The receptors were gathered from a human donor who donated a stem cell graft to a child with acute lymphoblastic leukemia. Each CDR3 is given with its conserved first and last residue. The D gene is left open where the match is weak. Size tells how often a clone was seen (once, few, many) or the class of an expanded clone, and some rows leave it out.

v_gene	abundance	j_gene	d_gene	len	CDR3nt	CDR3aa
TRBV5-1	.	TRBJ1-5	.	11	TGCGCCAACAAACTTAGGGATATTAAGCATTTT	CANKLRDIKHF
TRBV14	.	TRBJ2-5	.	12	TGTGCCAGCAGCCACTCGGGAGAGACCCAGTACTTC	CASSHSGETQYF
TRBV10-3	few	TRBJ1-1	TRBD1	14	TGTGCCATCAGTGCCCGGGACAGGGTCACTGAAGCTTTCTTT	CAISARDRVTEAFF
TRBV21-1	.	TRBJ2-5	.	16	TGTGCCAGCAGCATGTTCAGGGGGAAAGACCAAGAGACCCAGTACTTC	CASSMFRGKDQETQYF
TRBV19	.	TRBJ2-3	.	14	TGTGCCAGTAATAAGGAGGGGTTCACAGATACGCAGTATTTT	CASNKEGFTDTQYF
TRBV20-1	.	TRBJ1-1	.	12	TGCAGTGCTATTGCAGGGAACACTGAAGCTTTCTTT	CSAIAGNTEAFF
TRBV9	.	TRBJ2-3	TRBD2	15	TGTGCCAGCAGCGTAGCGGGAGGACTCACAGATACGCAGTATTTT	CASSVAGGLTDTQYF
TRBV7-9	few	TRBJ2-1	TRBD2	17	TGTGCCAGCAGCTTCGGGACTAGCGGGAGAAGGGGGGATGAGCAGTTCTTC	CASSFGTSGRRGDEQFF
TRBV5-1	.	TRBJ2-1	.	14	TGCGCCAGCAGCTTCACGACGGCTTACAATGAGCAGTTCTTC	CASSFTTAYNEQFF
TRBV12-3/TRBV12-4	.	TRBJ2-3	.	14	TGTGCCGGGAGTGCTGGGGCTGGAGGAGATACGCAGTATTTT	CAGSAGAGGDTQYF
TRBV29-1	few	TRBJ2-5	.	11	TGCAGCGCGGGGAATGGAGAGACCCAGTACTTC	CSAGNGETQYF
TRBV5-1	.	TRBJ1-2	.	15	TGCGCCAGCAGCTTGGTTACAGCTTCTAACTATGGCTACACCTTC	CASSLVTASNYGYTF
TRBV7-6	.	TRBJ2-7	TRBD1	17	TGTGCCAGCAGCGACCCCATTAAGGACAGGGGGCCCCACGAGCAGTACTTC	CASSDPIKDRGPHEQYF
TRBV5-1	few	TRBJ1-1	TRBD1	13	TGCGCCAGCAGCTTGGTGAGGACAGGGGAAGCTTTCTTT	CASSLVRTGEAFF
TRBV30	few	TRBJ1-1	.	12	TGTGCCTGGAGTGAGATAGGGCCGAGAGCTTTCTTT	CAWSEIGPRAFF
TRBV2	.	TRBJ1-2	.	10	TGTGCCAGCAGAGCCTCGTCCAGCCACTTC	CASRASSSHF
TRBV29-1	.	TRBJ1-4	.	13	TGCAGCGTTGAAGGGGCAGCGGATGAAAAACTGTTTTTT	CSVEGAADEKLFF
TRBV5-1	few	TRBJ2-3	TRBD1	14	TGCGCCAGCAGCTCGATCCAGGGGGCAGATACGCAGTATTTT	CASSSIQGADTQYF
TRBV5-1	few	TRBJ1-1	.	13	TGCGCCAGCAAACTCCTCACTAACACTGAAGCTTTCTTT	CASKLLTNTEAFF
TRBV6-1	.	TRBJ2-7	.	14	TGTGCCAGCACACCCCCCGGGACAACTTACGAGCAGTACTTC	CASTPPGTTYEQYF
TRBV5-1	.	TRBJ2-7	TRBD1	15	TGCGCCAGCAGCCCCGAGACAGGGGTCCGCTACGAGCAGTACTTC	CASSPETGVRYEQYF
TRBV7-9	.	TRBJ2-5	TRBD2	12	TGTGCCAGCAGAGCGGGAGTTGAGACCCAGTACTTC	CASRAGVETQYF
TRBV2	few	TRBJ1-6	.	15	TGTGCCAGCAGTGAAGCCCTACCGCACGGTTCACCCCTCCACTTT	CASSEALPHGSPLHF
TRBV5-1	.	TRBJ2-7	TRBD2	15	TGCGCCAGCAGCTTTACTAGCGGGAGATGGAGGGAGCAGTACTTC	CASSFTSGRWREQYF
TRBV5-1	.	TRBJ1-1	.	16	TGCGCCAGCAGCTTGGAACTGGCGGGGCGGCGGACTGAAGCTTTCTTT	CASSLELAGRRTEAFF
TRBV20-1	few	TRBJ1-2	.	13	TGCAGTGCTAGAGCGAGAACTAACTATGGCTACACCTTC	CSARARTNYGYTF
TRBV5-5	few	TRBJ1-2	.	11	TGTGCCAGCAGCTTGGGGGTTGGCTACACCTTC	CASSLGVGYTF
TRBV12-3/TRBV12-4	.	TRBJ2-7	TRBD2	18	TGTGCCATCAGCCCGGGAGGCGGGCTAGCGGGAATACTGAACGAGCAGTACTTC	CAISPGGGLAGILNEQYF
TRBV5-4	.	TRBJ2-7	.	11	TGTGCCAGCAGGTTCCAGGGCGAGCAGTACTTC	CASRFQGEQYF
TRBV10-3	.	TRBJ1-5	.	13	TGTGCCATCAGTCGGGCGGGTTTGCAGCCCCAGCATTTT	CAISRAGLQPQHF
TRBV6-4	.	TRBJ2-7	TRBD1	13	TGTGCCAGCAGTGACTGGACAGGGGGCGAGCAGTACTTC	CASSDWTGGEQYF
TRBV5-1	few	TRBJ2-1	.	13	TGCGCCAGCAGCCTCCTAGGGGAAAGGCAACAGTTCTTC	CASSLLGERQQFF
TRBV12-3/TRBV12-4	.	TRBJ2-3	TRBD2	16	TGTGCCAGCAGGCCGGGACTAGCGGGAGCCCCAGATACGCAGTATTTT	CASRPGLAGAPDTQYF
TRBV20-1	.	TRBJ1-2	.	15	TGCAGTGCTAGAGATCGGGGGGGTTCTAACTATGGCTACACCTTC	CSARDRGGSNYGYTF
TRBV7-9	.	TRBJ1-6	.	13	TGTGCCAGCAGCTTAGCTCGTGGCAAACCCCTCCACTTT	CASSLARGKPLHF
TRBV10-3	.	TRBJ2-1	TRBD2	13	TGTGCCATCACTGTAGCGGGAGAATCTGAGCAGTTCTTC	CAITVAGESEQFF
TRBV18	.	TRBJ2-1	TRBD2	18	TGTGCCAGCCAAGCTAATGAAGCGACGGGAGGCACCTACAATGAGCAGTTCTTC	CASQANEATGGTYNEQFF
TRBV11-3	few	TRBJ2-1	.	13	TGTGCCAGCAGCCCCGGGAGCTTGGGTGAGCAGTTCTTC	CASSPGSLGEQFF
TRBV28	few	TRBJ2-7	.	15	TGTGCCAGCAGCCGCATAAGAAGGGGTACCAACGAGCAGTACTTC	CASSRIRRGTNEQYF
TRBV20-1	once	TRBJ2-1	TRBD1	16	TGCAGTGCTAGACCCGGGACAGCCCCCATATACAATGAGCAGTTCTTC	CSARPGTAPIYNEQFF
TRBV6-5	.	TRBJ2-1	TRBD2	15	TGTGCCAGCAGTTCAGCGGGAGGGACCTACAATGAGCAGTTCTTC	CASSSAGGTYNEQFF
TRBV4-1	.	TRBJ1-1	.	15	TGCGCCAGCAGCCAAGAAATCGGTCCAAACACTGAAGCTTTCTTT	CASSQEIGPNTEAFF